Listed below are T cell receptor beta chains from one sample, sequenced in a study of blood T cells in healthy people across ages. TCRdb passed the 5' RACE reads through MiXCR, listing each CDR3 protein once. The sample holds 1.5 million to 2 million distinct CDR3 sequences, roughly 27% seen once. Sequencing input: blood. Source of these receptors: a woman between 25 and 40 years old in good health. CDR3s include the opening cysteine and the closing phenylalanine or tryptophan. The D gene is left open where the match is weak. The size field is filled for only some rows; it gives once, few, many or a size class.

V gene: TRBV4-3; D gene: -; J gene: TRBJ2-5; clone size: few; CDR3 DNA: TGCGCCAGCAGCCAAGGAGGGGGGTTCCAAGAGACCCAGTACTTC; CDR3 protein: CASSQGGGFQETQYF
V gene: TRBV9; D gene: -; J gene: TRBJ1-2; clone size: few; CDR3 DNA: TGTGCCAGCAGCGTAGAGGAGCACACTCGAGGCTACACCTTC; CDR3 protein: CASSVEEHTRGYTF
V gene: TRBV20-1; D gene: -; J gene: TRBJ2-1; clone size: many; CDR3 DNA: TGCAGTGCTGGCCACCGGGACGAGCAATACTACAATGAGCAGTTCTTC; CDR3 protein: CSAGHRDEQYYNEQFF
V gene: TRBV12-3/TRBV12-4; D gene: TRBD1; J gene: TRBJ2-3; clone size: -; CDR3 DNA: TGTGCCAGCACCCAGACAGGGCGGGGCACAGATACGCAGTATTTT; CDR3 protein: CASTQTGRGTDTQYF
V gene: TRBV6-5; D gene: TRBD1; J gene: TRBJ2-2; clone size: few; CDR3 DNA: TGTGCCAGCTACGACAGGGTTTACACCGGGGAGCTGTTTTTT; CDR3 protein: CASYDRVYTGELFF
V gene: TRBV9; D gene: TRBD1; J gene: TRBJ2-1; clone size: many; CDR3 DNA: TGTGCCAGCAGCGTAGGGGACAGGAACAATGAGCAGTTCTTC; CDR3 protein: CASSVGDRNNEQFF
V gene: TRBV10-3; D gene: -; J gene: TRBJ1-5; clone size: -; CDR3 DNA: TGTGCCATCAGTGGAACAAGCAATCAGCCCCAGCATTTT; CDR3 protein: CAISGTSNQPQHF
V gene: TRBV6-1; D gene: TRBD1; J gene: TRBJ1-3; clone size: few; CDR3 DNA: TGTGCCAGCAGCAGGGGATCACAGGGGGCCTCTGGAAACACCATATATTTT; CDR3 protein: CASSRGSQGASGNTIYF
V gene: TRBV12-3/TRBV12-4; D gene: -; J gene: TRBJ2-3; clone size: few; CDR3 DNA: TGTGCCAGCAGTTTAGTTGGGTTCAGAAAGCAGTATTTT; CDR3 protein: CASSLVGFRKQYF
V gene: TRBV29-1; D gene: -; J gene: TRBJ2-7; clone size: few; CDR3 DNA: TGCAGCGTTTACCGGGACAAAGACTACGAGCAGTACTTC; CDR3 protein: CSVYRDKDYEQYF
V gene: TRBV7-9; D gene: -; J gene: TRBJ2-1; clone size: many; CDR3 DNA: TGTGCCAGCAGCCGGGGCGGCAATGAGCAGTTCTTC; CDR3 protein: CASSRGGNEQFF
V gene: TRBV20-1; D gene: TRBD1; J gene: TRBJ2-1; clone size: few; CDR3 DNA: TGCAGTGCACAGACAGGGGGGGGTCCCTACAATGAGCAGTTCTTC; CDR3 protein: CSAQTGGGPYNEQFF
V gene: TRBV12-3/TRBV12-4; D gene: -; J gene: TRBJ2-1; clone size: -; CDR3 DNA: TGTGCCAGCCGGCTTAGGCAGGGAGGTTTCAATGAGCAGTTCTTC; CDR3 protein: CASRLRQGGFNEQFF
V gene: TRBV15; D gene: TRBD1; J gene: TRBJ1-1; clone size: -; CDR3 DNA: TGTGCCACCAGGAGACAGGGGGCAGGGACTGAAGCTTTCTTT; CDR3 protein: CATRRQGAGTEAFF
V gene: TRBV20-1; D gene: TRBD2; J gene: TRBJ2-3; clone size: few; CDR3 DNA: TGCAGTGCTTTTACCGGGACTAGTAGCACAGATACGCAGTATTTT; CDR3 protein: CSAFTGTSSTDTQYF
V gene: TRBV2; D gene: TRBD1; J gene: TRBJ2-1; clone size: -; CDR3 DNA: TGTGCCAGCAGGGATCGGACAGGGAACAATGAGCAGTTCTTC; CDR3 protein: CASRDRTGNNEQFF